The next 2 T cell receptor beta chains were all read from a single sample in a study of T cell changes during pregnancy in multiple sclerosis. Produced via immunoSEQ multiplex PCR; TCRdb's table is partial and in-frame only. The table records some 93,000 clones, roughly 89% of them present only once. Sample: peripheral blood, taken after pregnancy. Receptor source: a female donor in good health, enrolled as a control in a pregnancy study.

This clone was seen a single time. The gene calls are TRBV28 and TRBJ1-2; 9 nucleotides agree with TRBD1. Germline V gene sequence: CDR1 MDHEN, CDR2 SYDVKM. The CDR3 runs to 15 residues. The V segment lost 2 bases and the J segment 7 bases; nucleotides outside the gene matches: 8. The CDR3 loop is CASSLRDRAKRGYTF. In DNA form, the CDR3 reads TGTGCCAGCAGTTTAAGGGACAGGGCGAAGCGTGGCTACACCTTC.

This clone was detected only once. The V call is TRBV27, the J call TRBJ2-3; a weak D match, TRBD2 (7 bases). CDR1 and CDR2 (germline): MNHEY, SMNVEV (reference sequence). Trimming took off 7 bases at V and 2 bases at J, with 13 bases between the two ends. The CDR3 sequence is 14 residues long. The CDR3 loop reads CASTLGGATDTQYF. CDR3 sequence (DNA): TGTGCCAGCACCCTTGGGGGGGCCACAGATACGCAGTATTTT.